The 22 T cell receptor beta chains listed next were all sequenced from one sample in a study of T cells in Graves' hyperthyroidism and ophthalmopathy. Amplified regions were TCR beta CDR3 sequences from RNA transcripts. In the first-round RT-PCR of the TCR CDR3, the HTBI primer set was used. TCRdb analysed the multiplex PCR reads with MiXCR anew, one entry per CDR3 protein. Of fewer than 450,000 distinct CDR3 sequences in the sample, 18% are singletons; the top ten hold over 35%. Sequenced: blood. These TCRs come from a man between 18 and 29 years old with Graves' ophthalmopathy.

This clonotype was counted between two and nine times. The V call is TRBV29-1, the J call TRBJ2-7; D possibly corresponds to TRBD2 (7 bases). CDR3 length: 13 amino acids. V was pared by 6 bases and J by 0 bases, with 12 bases between. Germline loops: CDR1 SQVTM, CDR2 ANQGSEA. The CDR3 sequence is CSVGGVSSYEQYF. In DNA form, the CDR3 reads TGCAGCGTAGGGGGGGTCTCCTCCTACGAGCAGTACTTC.

V is TRBV20-1 and J is TRBJ1-2, with TRBD1 as a possible D gene (5 bases). Looked up from germline, CDR1 is DFQATT and CDR2 is SNEGSKA (reference sequence). The V and J ends lost 2 bases and 4 bases respectively, with 23 bases between them. The CDR3 has 17 residues. The DNA for the CDR3 is TGCAGTGCTAGACAACCGGGAGGGGCCTCCTCCAGCTATGGCTACACCTTC. Its protein product is CSARQPGGASSSYGYTF.

This clonotype has just a few counts. This chain joins TRBV6-1 and TRBJ1-5; 7 bases align to TRBD1. Losses at the gene ends were 5 bases for V and 7 bases for J; bases not matched to a gene: 11. The V gene's germline CDR1 is MNHNS and CDR2 SASEGT. The CDR3 has 15 amino acids. This CDR3 is CASSSLGGGRQPQHF. The CDR3 nucleotides are TGTGCCAGCAGTTCCTTGGGAGGGGGCCGACAGCCCCAGCATTTT.

This rearrangement joins TRBV27 to TRBJ1-5; tentatively, D is TRBD1 (5 bases). This CDR3 contains 15 residues. Germline lookup yields CDR1 MNHEY and CDR2 SMNVEV (reference sequence). The germline V and J ends were trimmed by 3 bases and 5 bases, with 14 bases remaining between them. The CDR3 region is CASSLGRGWDQPQHF. Written as DNA, the CDR3 is TGTGCCAGCAGTTTGGGGAGGGGTTGGGATCAGCCCCAGCATTTT.

This clonotype was observed a few times. This chain connects TRBV11-1 to TRBJ2-3; 8 bases agree with TRBD2. The CDR3 runs to 17 residues. The V segment lost 4 bases and the J segment 2 bases; nucleotides outside the gene matches: 11. From germline, CDR1 is SGHAT and CDR2 FQDESV (reference sequence). The CDR3 loop is CASSSILSGALTDTQYF. The CDR3 bases are TGTGCCAGCAGCTCCATACTTAGCGGGGCCCTCACAGATACGCAGTATTTT.

This clonotype was recorded at least ten times. The V and J genes are TRBV6-2 or TRBV6-3 and TRBJ1-1; D not resolved. From germline, CDR1 is MNHEY and CDR2 SVGEGT. This CDR3 has 16 amino acids. V lost 6 bases to trimming and J lost 0 bases, with 17 bases between them. The CDR3 sequence: CASRRHLEGMNTEAFF. CDR3 DNA: TGTGCCAGCAGGAGACACCTTGAGGGAATGAACACTGAAGCTTTCTTT.

The V gene is TRBV19, the J gene TRBJ2-7, with 11 nucleotides matching TRBD2. V trimming: 6 bases; J trimming: 2 bases; junction bases outside the gene matches: 3. Germline CDR1 reads LNHDA; CDR2 reads SQIVND (reference sequence). This CDR3 comprises 14 residues. The CDR3 loop reads CASSSGLAAYEQYF. The DNA of the CDR3 is TGTGCCAGTAGCTCGGGACTAGCGGCCTACGAGCAGTACTTC.

This clonotype was found many times. CDR3 DNA: TGTGCCAGCAGGCCAATAGGGGGTGGAGGGCGGGAGTATGGCTACACCTTC. Translated, it gives CASRPIGGGGREYGYTF. The rearrangement joins TRBV11-2 to TRBJ1-2, with D perhaps TRBD1 (6 bases). CDR1 is SGHAT, CDR2 FQNNGV, per germline. V was cut by 6 bases and J by 5 bases, with 25 bases left in between. CDR3 length: 17 residues.

In regard to this clonotype: Given a much more abundant clone one base away, this may be a read error. The chain is built from TRBV7-9 and TRBJ1-2; D not certain. The CDR3 extends over 16 amino acids. Between the trimmed V and J ends, which lost 6 bases and 6 bases, there was a span of 23 bases. CDR1 SEHNR and CDR2 FQNEAQ come from the germline V gene (reference sequence). The CDR3 sequence: CASSGPSFTGNHGYTF. DNA of the CDR3: TGTGCCAGCAGTGGTCCCAGCTTTACCGGCAACCATGGCTACACCTTC. The variable domain in full, with the rest retrieved from reference TRBV7-9 and TRBJ1-2, is DTGVSQNPRHKITKRGQNVTFRCDPISEHNRLYWYRQTLGQGPEFLTYFQNEAQLEKSRLLSDRFSAERPKGSFSTLEIQRTEQGDSAMYLCASSGPSFTGNHGYTFGSGTRLTVV.

This clonotype was counted many times. The chain employs TRBV7-9 and TRBJ2-7, with no clear D. CDR1 and CDR2 from the germline V gene are SEHNR and FQNEAQ (reference sequence). This CDR3 comprises 12 residues. V was shortened by 3 bases and J by 2 bases, with 5 bases between the two germline ends. As DNA, the CDR3 is TGTGCCAGCAGCTTCTCGACCTACGAGCAGTACTTC. This encodes CASSFSTYEQYF.

At least ten counts were recorded for this clonotype. The chain carries TRBV27 and TRBJ2-5, with D maybe TRBD2 (5 bases). The germline CDR1 and CDR2 sequences are MNHEY and SMNVEV (reference sequence). Trimming took 4 bases from V and 4 from J, leaving 13 bases between them. CDR3 length: 14 residues. DNA for the CDR3: TGTGCCAGCAGTTCCTTAGGACTGCTAGAGACCCAGTACTTC. This translates into CASSSLGLLETQYF.

On this clonotype itself: One end of the junction is discordant with germline, which a read error may explain. The chain employs TRBV5-1 and TRBJ2-7; D possibly corresponds to TRBD1 (5 bases). Germline CDR1 and CDR2: SGHRS and YFSETQ. The CDR3 loop spans 13 amino acids. This CDR3 reads CASSLGRRNEQYF. CDR3 nucleotide sequence: TGTGCCAGCAGCTTGGGGCGTAGGAACGAGCAGTACTTC.

This clonotype came up a few times. The rearrangement joins TRBV6-1 to TRBJ1-2, with D perhaps matching TRBD1 (6 bases). Trimming left V 7 bases short and J 9 bases short, with 33 bases between. Germline V gives CDR1 MNHNS, CDR2 SASEGT. There are 18 residues in the CDR3. DNA of the CDR3: TGTGCCAGCACTTGCCCCTCCCCCGGGACACCCTGGGTTCTGTGCTACACCTTC. Translating it yields CASTCPSPGTPWVLCYTF.

This clonotype was counted many times. This chain joins TRBV7-9 and TRBJ2-3; 11 bases are a match to TRBD1. J was trimmed by 3 bases and V by 4 bases; bases with no gene match: 6. The germline gives CDR1 SEHNR, CDR2 FQNEAQ (reference sequence). CDR3 length: 16 residues. Here the CDR3 DNA reads TGTGCCAGCAGCTCAAAACGGGACAGGGGGACAGATACGCAGTATTTT. This encodes CASSSKRDRGTDTQYF.

As for this clonotype: This may arise from a read error, as a much more abundant clone is one base away. The V call is TRBV3-1, the J call TRBJ1-1; no definite D call. CDR1 is LGHDT, CDR2 YNNKEL, per germline (reference sequence). The CDR3 is 13 residues long. The CDR3 bases are TGTGCCGGCAGCAACGGACCGTACACTGAAGCTTTCTTT. Protein sequence: CAGSNGPYTEAFF.

The chain couples TRBV2 to TRBJ2-5, with TRBD2 identical over 8 bases. V trimming: 4 bases; J trimming: 5 bases; junction bases outside the gene matches: 6. The CDR3 length is 14 residues. Per germline, CDR1 SNHLY and CDR2 FYNNEI. CDR3: CASSAAGGMETQYF. Here the CDR3 DNA reads TGTGCCAGCAGTGCCGCGGGGGGAATGGAGACCCAGTACTTC.

This clonotype was seen a few times. A much larger clone is a single base away; this may be a read error. The V call is TRBV12-3 or TRBV12-4, the J call TRBJ1-2; 7 nucleotides agree with TRBD1. The CDR3 consists of 15 residues. Trimming took 5 bases from V and 8 from J; bases not matched to a gene: 14. This chain's CDR3 is CASSPAGTASIGYTF. The DNA for the CDR3 is TGTGCCAGCAGTCCCGCCGGGACAGCCTCTATAGGCTACACCTTC.

V usage is TRBV4-1 and J usage is TRBJ1-4; the D is unclear. The CDR3 loop spans 17 amino acids. Looked up from germline, CDR1 is MGHRA and CDR2 is YSYEKL. Trimming cost V 0 bases and J 6 bases, with 17 bases left between them. The CDR3 DNA reads TGCGCCAGCAGCCAAGATGGATTGACCCCCCCGGATGAAAAACTGTTTTTT. This gives the protein CASSQDGLTPPDEKLFF.

V is TRBV7-9 and J is TRBJ2-3, with 11 bases that match TRBD2. The CDR3 consists of 17 residues. Germline CDR1 and CDR2: SEHNR and FQNEAQ (reference sequence). After removal of 6 bases from V and 4 bases from J, the junction contained 12 bases not matched to a gene. CDR3 DNA sequence: TGTGCCAGCAGTCGGGACTCTAGCGGGGGGAACCCAGATACGCAGTATTTT. Translation: CASSRDSSGGNPDTQYF. Full variable domain (remainder filled in from reference TRBV7-9 and TRBJ2-3): DTGVSQNPRHKITKRGQNVTFRCDPISEHNRLYWYRQTLGQGPEFLTYFQNEAQLEKSRLLSDRFSAERPKGSFSTLEIQRTEQGDSAMYLCASSRDSSGGNPDTQYFGPGTRLTVL.

Regarding this clonotype: This may stem from a read error, because a much larger clone lies one nucleotide away. The J gene is TRBJ2-5, the V gene TRBV24-1, with 11 positions matching TRBD1. The V segment lost 9 bases and the J segment 6 bases; nucleotides outside the gene matches: 5. The CDR3 sequence is 13 residues long. Germline CDR1 KGHDR, CDR2 SFDVKD. CDR3 in amino acids: CATGQGAGKTQYF. CDR3 DNA sequence: TGTGCCACCGGACAGGGGGCAGGGAAGACCCAGTACTTC.

This clonotype was seen many times. V usage is TRBV7-3 and J usage is TRBJ2-2, with TRBD1 identical over 10 bases. CDR1 and CDR2 (germline): SGHTA, FQGTGA. This CDR3 has 16 residues. Trimming removed 3 bases from V and 7 bases from J; junction bases left unmatched: 8. The CDR3 is CASSFTGTGVGGELFF. The CDR3 DNA is TGTGCCAGCAGCTTCACCGGGACAGGGGTGGGCGGGGAGCTGTTTTTT.

This clonotype was detected many times. This rearrangement joins TRBV9 to TRBJ1-4, with 7 positions matching TRBD1. J lost 4 bases, V lost 4 bases, and 4 bases had no gene match. The CDR3 covers 14 residues. Germline loops: CDR1 SGDLS, CDR2 YYNGEE. CDR3 DNA: TGTGCCAGCAGCCGGGACAGCCTTAATGAAAAACTGTTTTTT. This sequence encodes CASSRDSLNEKLFF. Variable domain in full (rest from reference TRBV9 and TRBJ1-4): DSGVTQTPKHLITATGQRVTLRCSPRSGDLSVYWYQQSLDQGLQFLIQYYNGEERAKGNILERFSAQQFPDLHSELNLSSLELGDSALYFCASSRDSLNEKLFFGSGTQLSVL.